This entry lists 4 T cell receptor beta chains sequenced from one sample in a study of T-cell reconstitution after alpha-beta-depleted transplantation in children. This sample's TCRbeta library carried unique molecular identifier barcodes. MiXCR, run by TCRdb on the PCR reads, gives a single entry per CDR3 protein. The sample lists 90,000 to 130,000 distinct CDR3 sequences, approximately 10% seen once, with about 8.8% in the top ten. The sequencing here drew on PBMCs from the stem cell graft donor, taken from the stem cell graft. The receptors were sampled from a human donor who donated a stem cell graft to a child with acute lymphoblastic leukemia.

About this clonotype itself: The junction departs from the called germline gene at one end, perhaps through a read error. The rearrangement links TRBV10-3 to TRBJ2-3; 9 bases align to TRBD2. In germline, CDR1 is ENHRY, CDR2 SYGVKD. CDR3 size: 16 residues. The CDR3 DNA is TGTGCCATCAGGGGGACCGGGCCTAGCGGGATGGCTACGCAGTATTTC. Protein sequence: CAIRGTGPSGMATQYF.

The chain links TRBV20-1 to TRBJ2-7, with 9 bases lining up with TRBD2. Per germline, CDR1 DFQATT and CDR2 SNEGSKA (reference sequence). The V gene end was trimmed by 4 bases and the J gene end by 3 bases; junction bases not matched to a gene: 13. The CDR3 length is 16 residues. In nucleotides, the CDR3 is TGCAGTGCTAAGACTAGCGGCGTGAGGCTTATCTACGAGCAGTACTTC. Its translation is CSAKTSGVRLIYEQYF.

Turning to this clonotype: This may come from a read error, since a much larger clone is one base off. The V gene is TRBV5-1, the J gene TRBJ1-1; the D gene is possibly TRBD1 (5 bases). The germline gives CDR1 SGHRS, CDR2 YFSETQ. V was cut by 4 bases and J by 3 bases, with 10 bases left in between. This CDR3 has 13 amino acids. CDR3 in amino acids: CASSTQEYTEAFF. DNA for the CDR3: TGCGCCAGCAGCACACAGGAGTACACTGAAGCTTTCTTT. Using reference TRBV5-1 and TRBJ1-1 for the parts outside the CDR3, the full variable domain is KAGVTQTPRYLIKTRGQQVTLSCSPISGHRSVSWYQQTPGQGLQFLFEYFSETQRNKGNFPGRFSGRQFSNSRSEMNVSTLELGDSALYLCASSTQEYTEAFFGQGTRLTVV.

This clonotype appeared many times. CDR3 residues: CASSLGTQISNQPQHF. CDR3 sequence (DNA): TGTGCCAGCAGTTTAGGGACTCAGATTAGCAATCAGCCCCAGCATTTT. The rearrangement links TRBV28 to TRBJ1-5, with a possible D match to TRBD1 (5 bases). From germline, CDR1 is MDHEN and CDR2 SYDVKM. The CDR3 loop spans 16 amino acids. V lost 2 bases to trimming and J lost 0 bases, with 11 bases between them.